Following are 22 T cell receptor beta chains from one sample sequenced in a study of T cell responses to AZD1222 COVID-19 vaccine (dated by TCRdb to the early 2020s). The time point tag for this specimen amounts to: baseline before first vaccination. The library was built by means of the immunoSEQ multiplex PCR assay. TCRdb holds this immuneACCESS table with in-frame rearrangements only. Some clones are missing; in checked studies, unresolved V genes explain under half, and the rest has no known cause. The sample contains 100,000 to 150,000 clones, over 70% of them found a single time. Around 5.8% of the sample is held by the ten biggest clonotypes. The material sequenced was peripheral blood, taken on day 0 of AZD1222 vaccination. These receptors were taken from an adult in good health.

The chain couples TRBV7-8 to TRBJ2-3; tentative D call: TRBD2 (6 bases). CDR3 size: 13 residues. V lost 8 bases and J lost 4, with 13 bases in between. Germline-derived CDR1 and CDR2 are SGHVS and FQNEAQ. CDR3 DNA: TGTGCCAGCCGCCTAGCGTGGGCAGATACGCAGTATTTT. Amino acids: CASRLAWADTQYF. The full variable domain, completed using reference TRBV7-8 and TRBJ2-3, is GAGVSQSPRYKVAKRGQDVALRCDPISGHVSLFWYQQALGQGPEFLTYFQNEAQLDKSGLPSDRFFAERPEGSVSTLKIQRTQQEDSAVYLCASRLAWADTQYFGPGTRLTVL.

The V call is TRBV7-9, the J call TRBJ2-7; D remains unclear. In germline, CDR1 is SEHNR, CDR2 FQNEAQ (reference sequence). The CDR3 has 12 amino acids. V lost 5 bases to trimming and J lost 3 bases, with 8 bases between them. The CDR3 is CASSGMVYEQYF. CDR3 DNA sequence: TGTGCCAGCAGCGGGATGGTCTACGAGCAGTACTTC. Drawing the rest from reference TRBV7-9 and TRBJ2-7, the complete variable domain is DTGVSQNPRHKITKRGQNVTFRCDPISEHNRLYWYRQTLGQGPEFLTYFQNEAQLEKSRLLSDRFSAERPKGSFSTLEIQRTEQGDSAMYLCASSGMVYEQYFGPGTRLTVT.

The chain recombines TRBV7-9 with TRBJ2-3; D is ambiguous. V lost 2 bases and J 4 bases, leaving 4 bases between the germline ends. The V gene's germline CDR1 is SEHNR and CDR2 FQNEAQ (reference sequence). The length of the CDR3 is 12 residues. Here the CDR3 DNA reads TGTGCCAGCAGCTTATCTGCAGATACGCAGTATTTT. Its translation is CASSLSADTQYF.

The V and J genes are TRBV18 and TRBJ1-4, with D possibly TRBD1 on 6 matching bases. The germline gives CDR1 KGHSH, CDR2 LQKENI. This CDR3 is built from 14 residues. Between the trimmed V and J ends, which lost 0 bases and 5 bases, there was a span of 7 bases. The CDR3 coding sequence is TGTGCCAGCTCACCACCGGGGGCGAATGAAAAACTGTTTTTT. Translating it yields CASSPPGANEKLFF. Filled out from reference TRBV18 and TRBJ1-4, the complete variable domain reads NAGVMQNPRHLVRRRGQEARLRCSPMKGHSHVYWYRQLPEEGLKFMVYLQKENIIDESGMPKERFSAEFPKEGPSILRIQQVVRGDSAAYFCASSPPGANEKLFFGSGTQLSVL.

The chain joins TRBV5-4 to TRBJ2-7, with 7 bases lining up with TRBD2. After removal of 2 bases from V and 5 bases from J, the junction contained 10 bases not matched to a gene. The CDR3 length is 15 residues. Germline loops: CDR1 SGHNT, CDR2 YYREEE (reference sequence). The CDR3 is CASSLLGAGVNEQYF. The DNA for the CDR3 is TGTGCCAGCAGCTTACTTGGGGCGGGGGTGAACGAGCAGTACTTC.

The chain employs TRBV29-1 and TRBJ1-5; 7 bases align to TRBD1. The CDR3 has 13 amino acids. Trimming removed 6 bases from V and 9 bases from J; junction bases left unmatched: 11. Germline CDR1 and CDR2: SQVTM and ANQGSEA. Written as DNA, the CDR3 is TGCAGCGTATCCGGGACAGAGCCAGGGCCCCAGCATTTT. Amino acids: CSVSGTEPGPQHF. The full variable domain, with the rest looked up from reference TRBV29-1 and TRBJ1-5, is SAVISQKPSRDICQRGTSLTIQCQVDSQVTMMFWYRQQPGQSLTLIATANQGSEATYESGFVIDKFPISRPNLTFSTLTVSNMSPEDSSIYLCSVSGTEPGPQHFGDGTRLSIL.

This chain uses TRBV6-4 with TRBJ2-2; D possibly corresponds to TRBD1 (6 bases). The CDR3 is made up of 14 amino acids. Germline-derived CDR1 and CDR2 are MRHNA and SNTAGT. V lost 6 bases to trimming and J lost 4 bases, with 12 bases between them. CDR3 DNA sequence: TGTGCCAGCAGCTCAACAGGGATCACCGGGGAGCTGTTTTTT. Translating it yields CASSSTGITGELFF.

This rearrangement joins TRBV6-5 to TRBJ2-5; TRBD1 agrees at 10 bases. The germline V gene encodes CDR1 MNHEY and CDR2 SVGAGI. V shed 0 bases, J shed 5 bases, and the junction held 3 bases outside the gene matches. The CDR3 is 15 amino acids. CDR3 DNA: TGTGCCAGCAGTTACTCGACAGGGGGCCTCGAGACCCAGTACTTC. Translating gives CASSYSTGGLETQYF.

CDR3: CASSRTGYNSPLHF. The CDR3 DNA follows: TGTGCCAGCAGCCGGACGGGCTATAATTCACCCCTCCACTTT. The J gene is TRBJ1-6, the V gene TRBV6-5; D gene unclear. The CDR3 consists of 14 residues. Germline CDR1 reads MNHEY; CDR2 reads SVGAGI. V dropped 6 bases and J dropped 3 bases, with 9 bases sitting between them.

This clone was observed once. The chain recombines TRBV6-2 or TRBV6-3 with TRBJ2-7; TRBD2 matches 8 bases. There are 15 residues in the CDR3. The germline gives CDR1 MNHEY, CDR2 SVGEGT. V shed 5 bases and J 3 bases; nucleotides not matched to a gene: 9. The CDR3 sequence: CASSTYLSGSYEQYF. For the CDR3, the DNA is TGTGCCAGCAGTACCTACTTAAGCGGGAGCTACGAGCAGTACTTC.

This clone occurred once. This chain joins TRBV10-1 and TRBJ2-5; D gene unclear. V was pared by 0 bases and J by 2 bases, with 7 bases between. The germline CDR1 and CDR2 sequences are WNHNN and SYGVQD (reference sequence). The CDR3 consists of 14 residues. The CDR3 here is CASSESAAQETQYF. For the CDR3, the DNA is TGCGCCAGCAGTGAGTCCGCAGCACAAGAGACCCAGTACTTC.

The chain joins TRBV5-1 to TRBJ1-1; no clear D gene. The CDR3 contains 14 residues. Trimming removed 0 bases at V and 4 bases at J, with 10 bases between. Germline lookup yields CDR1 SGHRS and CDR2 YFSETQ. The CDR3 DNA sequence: TGCGCCAGCAGCTTGGGGGGAGGTCGCACTGAAGCTTTCTTT. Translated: CASSLGGGRTEAFF.

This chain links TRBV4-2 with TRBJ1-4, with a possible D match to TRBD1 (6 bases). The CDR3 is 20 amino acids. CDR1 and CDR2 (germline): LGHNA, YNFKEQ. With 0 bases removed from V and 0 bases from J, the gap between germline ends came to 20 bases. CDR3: CASSQEVRGRGTATNEKLFF. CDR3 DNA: TGTGCCAGCAGCCAAGAGGTACGGGGGCGCGGGACTGCAACTAATGAAAAACTGTTTTTT.

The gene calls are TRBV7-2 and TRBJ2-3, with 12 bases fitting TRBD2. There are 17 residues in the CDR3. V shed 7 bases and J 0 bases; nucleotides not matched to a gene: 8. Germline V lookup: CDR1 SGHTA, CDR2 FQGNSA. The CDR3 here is CASTPPGLAGSTDTQYF. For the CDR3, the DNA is TGTGCCAGCACGCCCCCTGGACTAGCGGGGAGCACAGATACGCAGTATTTT.

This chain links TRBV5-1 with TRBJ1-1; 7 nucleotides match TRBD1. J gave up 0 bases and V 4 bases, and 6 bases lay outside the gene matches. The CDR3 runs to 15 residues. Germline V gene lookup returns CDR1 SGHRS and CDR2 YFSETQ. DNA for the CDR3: TGCGCCAGCAGCCCACCGGGACAGATGAACACTGAAGCTTTCTTT. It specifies CASSPPGQMNTEAFF.

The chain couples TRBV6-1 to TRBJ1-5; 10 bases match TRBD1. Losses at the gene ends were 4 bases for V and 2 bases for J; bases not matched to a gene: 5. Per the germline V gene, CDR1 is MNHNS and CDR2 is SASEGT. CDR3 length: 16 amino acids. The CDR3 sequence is CASSVGTGAGNQPQHF. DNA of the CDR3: TGTGCCAGCAGTGTAGGGACAGGGGCGGGCAATCAGCCCCAGCATTTT.

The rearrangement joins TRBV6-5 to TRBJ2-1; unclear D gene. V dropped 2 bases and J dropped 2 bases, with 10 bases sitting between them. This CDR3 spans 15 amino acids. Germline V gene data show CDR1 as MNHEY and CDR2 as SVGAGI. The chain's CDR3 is CASSYDLGPYNEQFF. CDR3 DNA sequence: TGTGCCAGCAGTTACGACCTGGGCCCCTACAATGAGCAGTTCTTC.

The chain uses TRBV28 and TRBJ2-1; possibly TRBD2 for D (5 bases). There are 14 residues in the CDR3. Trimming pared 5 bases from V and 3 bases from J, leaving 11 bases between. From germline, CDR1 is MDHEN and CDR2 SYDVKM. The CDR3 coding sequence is TGTGCCAGCAGTGTGGCTAGCCTCTACAATGAGCAGTTCTTC. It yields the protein CASSVASLYNEQFF.

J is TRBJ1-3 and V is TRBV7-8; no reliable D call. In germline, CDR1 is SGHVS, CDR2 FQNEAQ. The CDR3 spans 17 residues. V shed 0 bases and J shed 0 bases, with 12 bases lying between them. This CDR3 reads CASSLAGRIASGNTIYF. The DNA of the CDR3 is TGTGCCAGCAGCTTAGCGGGCAGAATTGCCTCTGGAAACACCATATATTTT.

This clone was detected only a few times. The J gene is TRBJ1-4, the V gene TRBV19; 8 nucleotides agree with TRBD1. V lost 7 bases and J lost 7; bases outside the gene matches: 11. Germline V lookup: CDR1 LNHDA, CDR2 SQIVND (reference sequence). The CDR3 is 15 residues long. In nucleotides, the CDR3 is TGTGCCAGTACCCCTAACAGGGGGATAGGTGAAAAACTGTTTTTT. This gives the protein CASTPNRGIGEKLFF.

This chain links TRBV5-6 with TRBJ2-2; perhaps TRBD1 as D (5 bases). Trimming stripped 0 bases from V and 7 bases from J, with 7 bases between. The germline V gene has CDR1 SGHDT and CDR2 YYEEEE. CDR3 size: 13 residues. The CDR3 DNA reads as TGTGCCAGCAGCTTGGGACAGATCGGGGAGCTGTTTTTT. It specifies CASSLGQIGELFF.

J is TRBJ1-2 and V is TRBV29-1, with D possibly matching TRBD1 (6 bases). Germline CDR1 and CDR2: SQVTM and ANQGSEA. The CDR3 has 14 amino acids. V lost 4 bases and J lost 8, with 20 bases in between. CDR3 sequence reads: CSVASTAGAGGYTF. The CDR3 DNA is TGCAGCGTTGCTTCCACAGCGGGGGCTGGGGGCTACACCTTC.